The 17 T cell receptor beta chains listed next were all sequenced from one sample in a study of blood T cell repertoires in COVID-19. Produced via immunoSEQ multiplex PCR; TCRdb's table is partial and in-frame only. The table has roughly 390,000 clones, 70% to 90% seen once. Sequenced sample: peripheral blood. The receptors shown here come from a woman in her twenties or thirties with COVID-19, enrolled during active disease.

This clone was observed a single time. The CDR3 spells CASSEFYFGQVLVEQYF. CDR3 nucleotides: TGTGCCAGCAGTGAATTTTATTTTGGACAGGTTCTCGTCGAGCAGTACTTC. The rearrangement uses TRBV2 and TRBJ2-7; TRBD1 aligns across 7 bases. Germline V CDR1 and CDR2: SNHLY, FYNNEI. The CDR3 sequence is 17 residues long. After removal of 2 bases from V and 6 bases from J, the junction contained 16 bases not matched to a gene. Variable domain in full (rest from reference TRBV2 and TRBJ2-7): EPEVTQTPSHQVTQMGQEVILRCVPISNHLYFYWYRQILGQKVEFLVSFYNNEISEKSEIFDDQFSVERPDGSNFTLKIRSTKLEDSAMYFCASSEFYFGQVLVEQYFGPGTRLTVT.

The chain has TRBV9 and TRBJ2-7, with D possibly matching TRBD1 (6 bases). This CDR3 is built from 15 residues. With 3 bases removed from V and 5 bases from J, the gap between germline ends came to 18 bases. Per germline, CDR1 SGDLS and CDR2 YYNGEE. CDR3 amino acids: CASSAKSRGSDEQYF. CDR3 bases: TGTGCCAGCAGCGCTAAAAGCAGGGGTAGCGACGAGCAGTACTTC.

This clone appeared a few times. The J gene is TRBJ2-5, the V gene TRBV9, with D maybe TRBD1 (6 bases). Germline CDR1 and CDR2: SGDLS and YYNGEE. Deletions cut 0 bases from V and 2 bases from J, with 14 bases between. This CDR3 has 16 amino acids. The CDR3 spells CASSVAQGWGQETQYF. In DNA, the CDR3 is TGTGCCAGCAGCGTAGCCCAGGGGTGGGGGCAAGAGACCCAGTACTTC.

J is TRBJ1-2 and V is TRBV7-2, with D perhaps matching TRBD1 (5 bases). From germline, CDR1 is SGHTA and CDR2 FQGNSA. This CDR3 region has 15 residues. With 6 bases removed from V and 4 bases from J, the gap between germline ends came to 18 bases. As DNA, the CDR3 is TGTGCCAGCAGGGTCGGGAGCAGGGCGAGCTATGGCTACACCTTC. Translating gives CASRVGSRASYGYTF.

This rearrangement joins TRBV19 to TRBJ2-1, with TRBD2 as a possible D gene (6 bases). Between the trimmed V and J ends, which lost 3 bases and 4 bases, there was a span of 10 bases. Germline lookup yields CDR1 LNHDA and CDR2 SQIVND (reference sequence). There are 14 residues in the CDR3. The CDR3 protein is CASSIGLRYNEQFF. The DNA for the CDR3 is TGTGCCAGTAGTATTGGACTACGGTACAATGAGCAGTTCTTC.

This rearrangement joins TRBV27 to TRBJ1-5; D gene unclear. This CDR3 has 13 residues. Trimming cost V 4 bases and J 9 bases, with 13 bases left between them. Germline CDR1 reads MNHEY; CDR2 reads SMNVEV (reference sequence). The DNA for the CDR3 is TGTGCCAGCAGTTCCCGGGGAATCGGGCCCCAGCATTTT. Its translation is CASSSRGIGPQHF.

This clone was seen just once. This rearrangement joins TRBV9 to TRBJ1-4, with D possibly matching TRBD1 (5 bases). This CDR3 has 14 residues. Deletions cut 4 bases from V and 7 bases from J, with 14 bases between. Germline assignment: CDR1 SGDLS and CDR2 YYNGEE. The chain's CDR3 is CASSPQGSAEKLFF. For the CDR3, the DNA is TGTGCCAGCAGCCCCCAGGGAAGTGCTGAAAAACTGTTTTTT.

Points on this clone: Distinct nucleotide sequences in the sample also encode this CDR3. The chain joins TRBV19 to TRBJ2-2; D is ambiguous. Between the trimmed V and J ends, which lost 2 bases and 0 bases, there was a span of 4 bases. The length of the CDR3 is 14 residues. Germline CDR1 and CDR2: LNHDA and SQIVND (reference sequence). CDR3 DNA sequence: TGTGCCAGTAGTATAACGGCGAACACCGGGGAGCTGTTTTTT. The encoded protein is CASSITANTGELFF.

This clone has a handful of counts. The rearrangement uses TRBV5-4 and TRBJ1-2; D remains ambiguous. The ends were cut back, 7 bases at V and 6 bases at J, with 22 bases in the middle. Germline V gene data show CDR1 as SGHNT and CDR2 as YYREEE (reference sequence). The CDR3 sequence is 15 residues long. Here the CDR3 reads CASLRLGEVENGYTF. The CDR3 DNA reads TGTGCCAGCTTGAGGTTAGGAGAGGTGGAGAATGGCTACACCTTC.

This rearrangement joins TRBV2 to TRBJ2-2; 11 nucleotides match TRBD2. CDR3 length: 16 residues. Trimming at V came to 6 bases and at J to 3 bases, leaving 6 bases not matched to a gene. CDR1 is SNHLY, CDR2 FYNNEI, per germline. The CDR3 DNA reads TGTGCCAGCAGCTGGGGACTAGCGGTAGACACCGGGGAGCTGTTTTTT. Protein sequence: CASSWGLAVDTGELFF.

The chain couples TRBV5-8 to TRBJ1-2, with 9 positions matching TRBD1. Germline CDR1 reads SGHTS; CDR2 reads YDEGEE. The CDR3 spans 13 residues. Trimming cost V 0 bases and J 12 bases; bases outside gene matches: 6. The CDR3 bases are TGTGCCAGCAGCTTGGCACAGGGGGCAGTCGACACCTTC. Protein product: CASSLAQGAVDTF. The whole variable domain, remainder taken from reference TRBV5-8 and TRBJ1-2, is EAGVTQSPTHLIKTRGQQATLRCSPISGHTSVYWYQQALGLGLQFLLWYDEGEERNRGNFPPRFSGRQFPNYSSELNVNALELEDSALYLCASSLAQGAVDTFGSGTRLTVV.

The rearrangement links TRBV5-6 to TRBJ2-7; 15 positions match TRBD2. The CDR3 length is 17 residues. From germline, CDR1 is SGHDT and CDR2 YYEEEE. Losses at the gene ends were 2 bases for V and 6 bases for J; bases not matched to a gene: 9. CDR3 sequence reads: CASSFWTSGRAQSEQYF. As DNA, the CDR3 is TGTGCCAGCAGCTTCTGGACTAGCGGGAGGGCCCAAAGCGAGCAGTACTTC.

The V and J genes are TRBV28 and TRBJ2-2; TRBD1 matches at 10 bases. There are 14 residues in the CDR3. J lost 6 bases, V lost 6 bases, and 4 bases had no gene match. Per the germline V gene, CDR1 is MDHEN and CDR2 is SYDVKM. The CDR3: CASSLGQGAGELFF. The DNA for the CDR3 is TGTGCCAGCAGCCTCGGACAGGGGGCCGGGGAGCTGTTTTTT.

The chain is built from TRBV7-2 and TRBJ1-1; 7 bases agree with TRBD1. J lost 0 bases, V lost 3 bases, and 4 bases had no gene match. The CDR3 contains 15 residues. CDR1 and CDR2 from the germline V gene are SGHTA and FQGNSA. The CDR3 DNA is TGTGCCAGCAGCTTGGGGGGACAGATGAACACTGAAGCTTTCTTT. Translation: CASSLGGQMNTEAFF. The whole variable domain, remainder taken from reference TRBV7-2 and TRBJ1-1, is GAGVSQSPSNKVTEKGKDVELRCDPISGHTALYWYRQSLGQGLEFLIYFQGNSAPDKSGLPSDRFSAERTGGSVSTLTIQRTQQEDSAVYLCASSLGGQMNTEAFFGQGTRLTVV.

J is TRBJ1-1 and V is TRBV28, with D hard to call. Trimming left V 7 bases short and J 5 bases short, with 11 bases between. Germline V gene lookup returns CDR1 MDHEN and CDR2 SYDVKM. The CDR3 consists of 12 residues. CDR3 region: CASNYPSTEAFF. The CDR3 DNA reads as TGTGCCAGCAACTACCCCTCTACTGAAGCTTTCTTT.

This clone occurred once. This chain uses TRBV24-1 with TRBJ2-3; D may be TRBD2 (6 bases). Between the trimmed V and J ends, which lost 6 bases and 0 bases, there was a span of 9 bases. Germline V lookup: CDR1 KGHDR, CDR2 SFDVKD. The CDR3 totals 14 residues. Here the CDR3 DNA reads TGTGCCACCAGTCCTAGCGAGAGCACAGATACGCAGTATTTT. This gives the protein CATSPSESTDTQYF.

The chain joins TRBV7-2 to TRBJ2-7, with D possibly TRBD1 on 6 matching bases. The CDR3 runs to 13 residues. CDR1 is SGHTA, CDR2 FQGNSA, per germline. V lost 1 base to trimming and J lost 6 bases, with 10 bases between them. CDR3 sequence (DNA): TGTGCCAGCAGCTTAGAACAGGGCGGCGAGCAGTACTTC. Its translation is CASSLEQGGEQYF.